The 31 T cell receptor beta chains below all came from one sample that was sequenced in a study of shared clonotypes between healthy human individuals. Profiling relied on immunoSEQ multiplex PCR, and the TCRdb table lists in-frame clones only, not all of them. The data contain millions of clones, 90% to 95% of them seen just once; the ten biggest clones take up about 0.13%. Sequencing was carried out using naive CD4+ T cells sorted from blood. The subset was: CD45RA+ positively selected. The receptors here all came from a man aged 18 to 30 in good health.

This chain connects TRBV4-2 to TRBJ2-3; no firm D call. V was clipped by 0 bases and J by 5 bases, with 12 bases between them. Germline V lookup: CDR1 LGHNA, CDR2 YNFKEQ. CDR3 size: 15 residues. The CDR3 DNA follows: TGTGCCAGCAGCCAAGAAGGAGACCCGGGAGATACGCAGTATTTT. Its protein is CASSQEGDPGDTQYF.

The genes are TRBV6-6 and TRBJ2-1; 8 bases match TRBD1. The CDR3 has 16 amino acids. CDR1 is MNHNY, CDR2 SVGAGI, per germline (reference sequence). V gave up 2 bases and J gave up 5 bases; unmatched junction bases: 8. Here the CDR3 reads CASSYKRTGTHNEQFF. In DNA form, the CDR3 reads TGTGCCAGCAGTTACAAACGGACAGGGACTCACAATGAGCAGTTCTTC.

This sequence joins TRBV6-5 and TRBJ1-2; D gene uncertain. The germline CDR1 and CDR2 sequences are MNHEY and SVGAGI. Trimming left V 0 bases short and J 0 bases short, with 11 bases between. CDR3 length: 16 amino acids. CDR3 DNA: TGTGCCAGCAGTTACTCCCCAGAGGTAGCTAACTATGGCTACACCTTC. Translating it yields CASSYSPEVANYGYTF.

The chain links TRBV15 to TRBJ2-7; 8 nucleotides line up with TRBD1. The CDR3 loop spans 18 amino acids. J lost 4 bases, V lost 0 bases, and 14 bases had no gene match. Germline V CDR1 and CDR2: LNHNV, YYDKDF (reference sequence). CDR3 sequence (DNA): TGTGCCACCAGCAGAGACCAAAACCCGGGACAGGCTAGATACGAGCAGTACTTC. It is translated as CATSRDQNPGQARYEQYF.

The chain joins TRBV11-2 to TRBJ1-1, with D hard to call. Germline V gives CDR1 SGHAT, CDR2 FQNNGV. Trimming cost V 0 bases and J 5 bases, with 7 bases left between them. The CDR3 runs to 13 residues. The CDR3 loop is CASSLEGRTEAFF. The CDR3 DNA reads as TGTGCCAGCAGCTTAGAGGGGAGAACTGAAGCTTTCTTT.

The chain has TRBV10-3 and TRBJ2-6; D gene ambiguous. The CDR3 contains 16 residues. Trimming shortened V by 5 bases and J by 1 base, and 12 bases separated the two germline ends. Looked up from germline, CDR1 is ENHRY and CDR2 is SYGVKD. For the CDR3, the DNA is TGTGCCATCAGTTTAACGACCCTTTCTGGGGCCAACGTCCTGACTTTC. Its protein product is CAISLTTLSGANVLTF.

The chain couples TRBV7-9 to TRBJ2-1; tentatively, D is TRBD2 (6 bases). Germline lookup yields CDR1 SEHNR and CDR2 FQNEAQ (reference sequence). This CDR3 spans 16 amino acids. V was cut by 3 bases and J by 4 bases, with 16 bases left in between. The CDR3 DNA follows: TGTGCCAGCAGCTTGGGATCGGGAGAGTCATACAATGAGCAGTTCTTC. It is translated as CASSLGSGESYNEQFF. The whole variable domain, remainder taken from reference TRBV7-9 and TRBJ2-1, is DTGVSQNPRHKITKRGQNVTFRCDPISEHNRLYWYRQTLGQGPEFLTYFQNEAQLEKSRLLSDRFSAERPKGSFSTLEIQRTEQGDSAMYLCASSLGSGESYNEQFFGPGTRLTVL.

The chain couples TRBV6-1 to TRBJ2-5; TRBD2 matches at 9 bases. This CDR3 contains 15 residues. The germline gives CDR1 MNHNS, CDR2 SASEGT. V shed 4 bases, J shed 4 bases, and the junction held 7 bases outside the gene matches. CDR3 residues: CASSGGLAPGETQYF. The CDR3 coding sequence is TGTGCCAGCAGTGGGGGACTAGCCCCGGGAGAGACCCAGTACTTC.

The rearrangement uses TRBV28 and TRBJ2-2; D not resolved. Germline V gives CDR1 MDHEN, CDR2 SYDVKM. This CDR3 region has 12 residues. V lost 7 bases to trimming and J lost 5 bases, with 8 bases between them. CDR3 sequence: CASKVGTGELFF. In nucleotides, the CDR3 is TGTGCCAGCAAGGTTGGAACCGGGGAGCTGTTTTTT.

The CDR3 loop is CASSFEGSYTEAFF. Written as DNA, the CDR3 is TGTGCCAGCAGCTTCGAGGGGTCATACACTGAAGCTTTCTTT. The V call is TRBV7-9, the J call TRBJ1-1; D possibly corresponds to TRBD1 (5 bases). V was pared by 3 bases and J by 3 bases, with 11 bases between. The CDR3 is 14 amino acids. The germline V gene encodes CDR1 SEHNR and CDR2 FQNEAQ (reference sequence).

The chain is built from TRBV2 and TRBJ1-6; tentative D call: TRBD1 (6 bases). Germline V gene lookup returns CDR1 SNHLY and CDR2 FYNNEI. V lost 4 bases and J 10 bases, leaving 26 bases between the germline ends. There are 18 residues in the CDR3. The CDR3 DNA follows: TGTGCCAGCAGTGGACATGTAACGGGGACATGGAGGCTCTCACCCCTCCACTTT. Its translation: CASSGHVTGTWRLSPLHF. The whole variable domain, filled in from reference TRBV2 and TRBJ1-6, reads EPEVTQTPSHQVTQMGQEVILRCVPISNHLYFYWYRQILGQKVEFLVSFYNNEISEKSEIFDDQFSVERPDGSNFTLKIRSTKLEDSAMYFCASSGHVTGTWRLSPLHFGNGTRLTVT.

The chain links TRBV7-2 to TRBJ1-5; D remains unclear. The germline V gene encodes CDR1 SGHTA and CDR2 FQGNSA. The CDR3 consists of 13 residues. Trimming took 6 bases from V and 9 from J, leaving 15 bases between them. The CDR3 bases are TGTGCCAGCAGTCAGGAGGTTGTCAGGCCCCAGCATTTT. This encodes CASSQEVVRPQHF.

The chain links TRBV5-1 to TRBJ2-6; D not certain. Germline V gene sequence: CDR1 SGHRS, CDR2 YFSETQ. V dropped 2 bases and J dropped 2 bases, with 2 bases sitting between them. The CDR3 extends over 13 amino acids. The CDR3 DNA reads as TGCGCCAGCAGCTTCACTGGGGCCAACGTCCTGACTTTC. Translation gives CASSFTGANVLTF.

V gene TRBV6-5 combines with J gene TRBJ2-5; TRBD2 matches 11 bases. The V and J ends lost 0 bases and 4 bases, in that order; junction bases with no gene match: 1. This CDR3 contains 15 residues. Germline V gene data show CDR1 as MNHEY and CDR2 as SVGAGI. For the CDR3, the DNA is TGTGCCAGCAGTTACTCGGGGACTAGCGGAGAGACCCAGTACTTC. Protein sequence: CASSYSGTSGETQYF.

The CDR3 DNA reads TGTGCCAGCCTATTAGACAGGGAGAAGTACGAGCAGTACTTC. It yields the protein CASLLDREKYEQYF. V usage is TRBV6-1 and J usage is TRBJ2-7; 7 bases are a match to TRBD1. The J segment lost 4 bases and the V segment lost 8 bases, leaving 11 bases of the junction unmatched. The CDR3 extends over 14 amino acids. The germline V gene encodes CDR1 MNHNS and CDR2 SASEGT.

Note on this clone: Additional DNA sequences in this sample encode the identical CDR3. This CDR3 is CASTSANTGELFF. The CDR3 DNA is TGTGCCAGCACATCAGCCAACACCGGGGAGCTGTTTTTT. This chain joins TRBV28 and TRBJ2-2; D gene unclear. This CDR3 has 13 amino acids. V was trimmed by 7 bases and J by 2 bases, leaving 8 bases between them. Germline loops: CDR1 MDHEN, CDR2 SYDVKM.

In regard to this clone: Other DNA sequences of this sample code for an identical CDR3. The gene calls are TRBV9 and TRBJ1-1; D is undetermined. This CDR3 has 14 amino acids. Germline loops: CDR1 SGDLS, CDR2 YYNGEE. The V and J ends lost 4 bases and 1 base respectively, with 11 bases between them. The CDR3 sequence: CASSPRTGNTEAFF. The CDR3 coding sequence is TGTGCCAGCAGCCCTCGGACTGGGAACACTGAAGCTTTCTTT.

V gene TRBV9 combines with J gene TRBJ2-7, with TRBD2 identical over 7 bases. V shed 0 bases and J 0 bases; nucleotides not matched to a gene: 6. The CDR3 runs to 16 residues. Germline V gene sequence: CDR1 SGDLS, CDR2 YYNGEE. The CDR3 nucleotides read TGTGCCAGCAGCGTAGGTAGCGGGTCAATCTCCTACGAGCAGTACTTC. Its protein is CASSVGSGSISYEQYF. Full variable domain (outside the CDR3, taken from reference TRBV9 and TRBJ2-7): DSGVTQTPKHLITATGQRVTLRCSPRSGDLSVYWYQQSLDQGLQFLIQYYNGEERAKGNILERFSAQQFPDLHSELNLSSLELGDSALYFCASSVGSGSISYEQYFGPGTRLTVT.

The V gene is TRBV12-2, the J gene TRBJ2-7; the D call in the table, TRBD1, was not verified against the DNA. TRBV12-2 is given as a pseudogene. The CDR3 totals 14 residues. CDR3 nucleotide sequence: TGTGCAAGTCGCTTAAAATCCAGCTCCTACGAGCAGTACTTC. It codes for CASRLKSSSYEQYF.

The rearrangement links TRBV11-2 to TRBJ2-7; 7 bases fit TRBD1. Trimming removed 5 bases from V and 0 bases from J; junction bases left unmatched: 13. CDR1 SGHAT and CDR2 FQNNGV come from the germline V gene. The CDR3 is 17 amino acids. CDR3 residues: CASSPTGPAFVSYEQYF. The CDR3 nucleotides read TGTGCCAGCAGCCCGACAGGGCCCGCCTTTGTCTCCTACGAGCAGTACTTC.

V is TRBV4-2 and J is TRBJ2-3; D unresolved. CDR1 and CDR2 from the germline V gene are LGHNA and YNFKEQ. V lost 5 bases and J lost 2, with 8 bases in between. The CDR3 runs 13 residues. The CDR3 DNA follows: TGTGCCAGCAGCGCACGGATCACAGATACGCAGTATTTT. It specifies CASSARITDTQYF.

V gene TRBV28 combines with J gene TRBJ1-1; D perhaps matches TRBD1 (6 bases). The CDR3 sequence is 11 residues long. The V end was cut by 9 bases, the J end by 3 bases, with 8 bases between. Per the germline V gene, CDR1 is MDHEN and CDR2 is SYDVKM. Here the CDR3 DNA reads TGTGCCAGTACAGGGTACACTGAAGCTTTCTTT. Protein sequence: CASTGYTEAFF.

The rearrangement links TRBV10-3 to TRBJ2-7; 8 bases line up with TRBD1. The CDR3 spans 15 residues. The J segment lost 5 bases and the V segment lost 7 bases, leaving 13 bases of the junction unmatched. The germline gives CDR1 ENHRY, CDR2 SYGVKD. CDR3: CAITRTGRKVNEQYF. In DNA, the CDR3 is TGTGCCATCACCCGGACAGGGCGCAAGGTCAACGAGCAGTACTTC.

This clone was picked up one time. The chain has TRBV4-2 and TRBJ2-3, with 9 bases identical to TRBD2. Germline trimming cut 0 bases from V and 1 base from J; bases unmatched to any gene: 5. Germline V CDR1 and CDR2: LGHNA, YNFKEQ. There are 17 residues in the CDR3. This CDR3 reads CASSQELAGLGTDTQYF. The CDR3 region has the DNA TGTGCCAGCAGCCAAGAGCTAGCGGGACTTGGCACAGATACGCAGTATTTT.

For this clone: Other DNA sequences in this sample translate to the same CDR3. The rearrangement uses TRBV30 and TRBJ2-7; either TRBD1 or TRBD2 may supply D (6 bases each). Germline CDR1 is GTSNPN and CDR2 is SVGIG (reference sequence). This CDR3 region has 14 residues. V lost 4 bases and J 0 bases, leaving 13 bases between the germline ends. The CDR3 reads CAWTLGGSSYEQYF. In DNA form, the CDR3 reads TGTGCCTGGACATTGGGGGGCTCCTCCTACGAGCAGTACTTC.

This rearrangement joins TRBV7-9 to TRBJ2-1, with D uncertain. Trimming pared 1 base from V and 6 bases from J, leaving 7 bases between. The CDR3 covers 13 residues. Germline CDR1 and CDR2: SEHNR and FQNEAQ (reference sequence). The CDR3, as DNA: TGTGCCAGCAGCTTAGACGGACCCAATGAGCAGTTCTTC. Translation gives CASSLDGPNEQFF.

The chain couples TRBV6-5 to TRBJ1-3; D unresolved. Germline CDR1 and CDR2: MNHEY and SVGAGI. This CDR3 has 13 amino acids. V lost 5 bases, J lost 0 bases, and 5 bases lay in between. CDR3 in DNA: TGTGCCAGCAGTCCCACCTCTGGAAACACCATATATTTT. Its protein is CASSPTSGNTIYF.

The chain uses TRBV7-9 and TRBJ2-7; TRBD2 might be the D (5 bases). The length of the CDR3 is 15 residues. V lost 4 bases, J lost 4 bases, and 17 bases lay in between. CDR1 is SEHNR, CDR2 FQNEAQ, per germline (reference sequence). CDR3 bases: TGTGCCAGCAGCTCCCCCAGCGGTACGCGATACGAGCAGTACTTC. It encodes CASSSPSGTRYEQYF.

The genes are TRBV27 and TRBJ2-1, with a possible D match to TRBD2 (6 bases). Germline loops: CDR1 MNHEY, CDR2 SMNVEV (reference sequence). CDR3 length equals 16 residues. The V end was cut by 7 bases, the J end by 6 bases, with 22 bases between. The CDR3 nucleotides are TGTGCCAGCAAACCCCGGGACTCCCCATTATTCAATGAGCAGTTCTTC. Protein product: CASKPRDSPLFNEQFF.

In this sample, this clone turned up once. The J gene is TRBJ2-4, the V gene TRBV11-2; TRBD2 is a possible D gene (5 bases). Germline assignment: CDR1 SGHAT and CDR2 FQNNGV. Deletions cut 3 bases from V and 6 bases from J, with 9 bases between. The CDR3 length is 13 residues. The CDR3 DNA reads TGTGCCAGCAGCTTGAGGGAAGGAAACATTCAGTACTTC. Its protein is CASSLREGNIQYF.

V and J are TRBV28 and TRBJ2-5, with D possibly TRBD2 on 5 matching bases. The CDR3 sequence is 13 residues long. V shed 2 bases and J shed 7 bases, with 11 bases lying between them. CDR1 is MDHEN, CDR2 SYDVKM, per germline. The CDR3 spells CASSLEGRVTQYF. The CDR3 bases are TGTGCCAGCAGTTTAGAAGGGCGGGTGACCCAGTACTTC.